A selection of T cell receptor beta chains follows, all from one sample in a study of human versus mouse CDR3 diversity and MHC coevolution. TCRdb's copy holds only in-frame clones and misses some; the assay was immunoSEQ multiplex PCR. This sample yields tens of thousands of clones, of which 90% to 95% are seen a single time; approximately 20% belongs to the top ten. Sample: naive CD4+ T cells from blood. All receptors derive from a person in their sixties in good health. CDR3s include the opening cysteine and the closing phenylalanine or tryptophan. A D gene is named only where the DNA matches it firmly. Clone size appears in some rows only: once, few, many, or a class for an expanded clone.

cdr3_aa: CASSRDVLPYEQYF
cdr3_nt: TGTGCCAGCTCACGAGATGTATTACCTTACGAGCAGTACTTC
v_call: TRBV18
d_call: -
j_call: TRBJ2-7
clone_size: -

cdr3_aa: CASSENKGGNYGYTF
cdr3_nt: TGTGCCAGCAGTGAAAATAAAGGCGGGAACTATGGCTACACCTTC
v_call: TRBV6-1
d_call: -
j_call: TRBJ1-2
clone_size: -

cdr3_aa: CASSIDVSAEAFF
cdr3_nt: TGTGCCAGTAGTATAGATGTGTCGGCTGAAGCTTTCTTT
v_call: TRBV19
d_call: -
j_call: TRBJ1-1
clone_size: -

cdr3_aa: CASSEAPGIHTDTQYF
cdr3_nt: TGCGCCAGCAGTGAGGCCCCGGGAATACACACAGATACGCAGTATTTT
v_call: TRBV10-1
d_call: -
j_call: TRBJ2-3
clone_size: -

cdr3_aa: CASRPVGGTSGSLNEQFF
cdr3_nt: TGCGCCAGCAGACCAGTGGGAGGGACTAGCGGGAGTCTTAATGAGCAGTTCTTC
v_call: TRBV5-1
d_call: TRBD2
j_call: TRBJ2-1
clone_size: -

cdr3_aa: CASSLGGTGTRNTEAFF
cdr3_nt: TGTGCCAGCAGCTTAGGGGGGACGGGGACAAGGAACACTGAAGCTTTCTTT
v_call: TRBV7-9
d_call: -
j_call: TRBJ1-1
clone_size: -

cdr3_aa: CASSFTQRSGETQYF
cdr3_nt: TGTGCCAGCAGCTTCACCCAGAGATCGGGAGAGACCCAGTACTTC
v_call: TRBV7-6
d_call: -
j_call: TRBJ2-5
clone_size: -

cdr3_aa: CASSPTRVTLRTDTQYF
cdr3_nt: TGTGCCAGCAGCCCGACTAGAGTAACCTTGCGCACAGATACGCAGTATTTT
v_call: TRBV28
d_call: -
j_call: TRBJ2-3
clone_size: -

cdr3_aa: CASRPTGQGASGEQYF
cdr3_nt: TGTGCCAGCAGGCCAACGGGACAGGGTGCAAGTGGCGAGCAGTACTTC
v_call: TRBV27
d_call: TRBD1
j_call: TRBJ2-7
clone_size: -

cdr3_aa: CASSRGRASNTGELFF
cdr3_nt: TGTGCCAGCAGCCGAGGGAGGGCTTCGAACACCGGGGAGCTGTTTTTT
v_call: TRBV9
d_call: TRBD2
j_call: TRBJ2-2
clone_size: -

cdr3_aa: CASSFAGLEDYEQYF
cdr3_nt: TGTGCCAGTAGTTTCGCTGGGCTGGAGGATTACGAGCAGTACTTC
v_call: TRBV19
d_call: -
j_call: TRBJ2-7
clone_size: -

cdr3_aa: CAGLAGGLPYEQYF
cdr3_nt: TGTGCCGGCCTAGCGGGAGGACTTCCCTACGAGCAGTACTTC
v_call: TRBV19
d_call: TRBD2
j_call: TRBJ2-7
clone_size: once

cdr3_aa: CASSTRLEYNEQFF
cdr3_nt: TGTGCCAGCTCAACAAGACTAGAGTACAATGAGCAGTTCTTC
v_call: TRBV18
d_call: -
j_call: TRBJ2-1
clone_size: -

cdr3_aa: CASSRGQGSTDTQYF
cdr3_nt: TGTGCCAGCAGCCGGGGACAGGGAAGCACAGATACGCAGTATTTT
v_call: TRBV6-5
d_call: TRBD1
j_call: TRBJ2-3
clone_size: once

cdr3_aa: CASSVLGVQETQYF
cdr3_nt: TGTGCCAGCAGCGTATTAGGGGTACAAGAGACCCAGTACTTC
v_call: TRBV9
d_call: -
j_call: TRBJ2-5
clone_size: -

cdr3_aa: CSVEELSRGGYTF
cdr3_nt: TGCAGCGTTGAAGAATTGTCCAGGGGGGGCTACACCTTC
v_call: TRBV29-1
d_call: TRBD1
j_call: TRBJ1-2
clone_size: -

cdr3_aa: CASSPRREVGYTF
cdr3_nt: TGTGCCAGCAGCCCACGCAGGGAGGTTGGCTACACCTTC
v_call: TRBV7-9
d_call: -
j_call: TRBJ1-2
clone_size: -

cdr3_aa: CAIKWGQEETGELFF
cdr3_nt: TGTGCCATCAAATGGGGACAGGAGGAAACCGGGGAGCTGTTTTTT
v_call: TRBV10-3
d_call: TRBD1
j_call: TRBJ2-2
clone_size: -